These 29 T cell receptor beta chains came from one sample sequenced in a study of blood T cell repertoires in COVID-19. Generated by immunoSEQ multiplex PCR, the TCRdb table keeps only in-frame clones and is missing some. The sample consists of fewer than 80,000 clones, 70% to 90% of them appearing once. What was sequenced was peripheral blood. These TCRs come from a man older than 75 with COVID-19, enrolled during active disease.

V and J are TRBV5-1 and TRBJ1-1; TRBD1 agrees at 7 bases. The CDR3 has 13 amino acids. V gave up 7 bases and J gave up 9 bases; unmatched junction bases: 12. Per the germline V gene, CDR1 is SGHRS and CDR2 is YFSETQ. This CDR3 reads CASGGQDRGKAFF. The CDR3 region has the DNA TGCGCCAGCGGCGGACAGGATCGGGGGAAAGCTTTCTTT.

V is TRBV9 and J is TRBJ2-2; maybe TRBD1 (5 bases). V was clipped by 4 bases and J by 2 bases, with 12 bases between them. Germline loops: CDR1 SGDLS, CDR2 YYNGEE. CDR3 length: 15 residues. Here the CDR3 DNA reads TGTGCCAGCAGCCAGACAGCACAAAACACCGGGGAGCTGTTTTTT. It yields the protein CASSQTAQNTGELFF.

This rearrangement joins TRBV6-5 to TRBJ1-1; maybe TRBD1 (5 bases). CDR3 length: 12 residues. CDR1 and CDR2 from the germline V gene are MNHEY and SVGAGI. Trimming pared 5 bases from V and 5 bases from J, leaving 9 bases between. The CDR3 reads CASSKDTTEAFF. CDR3 bases: TGTGCCAGCAGTAAGGACACTACTGAAGCTTTCTTT.

This clone has more than one count but fewer than ten. CDR3 sequence: CAISAAGASPFDEQYF. The CDR3 coding sequence is TGTGCCATCAGCGCAGCGGGGGCGTCCCCTTTCGACGAGCAGTACTTC. The chain couples TRBV10-3 to TRBJ2-7, with 8 bases identical to TRBD2. The CDR3 loop spans 16 amino acids. Germline CDR1 and CDR2: ENHRY and SYGVKD. V gave up 6 bases and J gave up 5 bases; unmatched junction bases: 15.

V gene TRBV25-1 combines with J gene TRBJ1-2, with 7 positions matching TRBD1. The CDR3 sequence is 13 residues long. V lost 3 bases to trimming and J lost 7 bases; unmatched junction nucleotides: 5. Per germline, CDR1 MGHDK and CDR2 SYGVNS. CDR3 DNA: TGTGCCAGCAGTGACATCTGGGACAGTGGCTACACCTTC. Translating gives CASSDIWDSGYTF.

There are a few counts of this clone. The chain employs TRBV7-7 and TRBJ2-7; the match to TRBD1 covers 8 bases. With 4 bases clipped from V and 9 bases from J, the junction kept 2 bases outside the gene matches. This CDR3 region has 11 residues. Germline lookup yields CDR1 SSHAT and CDR2 FNYEAQ (reference sequence). CDR3 region: CASSSGGLQYF. In nucleotides, the CDR3 is TGTGCCAGCAGCTCAGGGGGCTTGCAGTACTTC.

This clone has a handful of counts. The chain recombines TRBV5-1 with TRBJ1-1; D ambiguous. Germline V gene lookup returns CDR1 SGHRS and CDR2 YFSETQ. Trimming took off 4 bases at V and 2 bases at J, with 12 bases between the two ends. CDR3 size: 14 residues. CDR3 protein: CASSLDAANTEAFF. The CDR3 bases are TGCGCCAGCAGCCTGGACGCGGCCAACACTGAAGCTTTCTTT.

The chain carries TRBV19 and TRBJ1-2; TRBD1 is a possible D gene (5 bases). The CDR3 runs 15 residues. Germline assignment: CDR1 LNHDA and CDR2 SQIVND (reference sequence). V lost 4 bases and J 4 bases, leaving 16 bases between the germline ends. The CDR3 loop reads CASSSTRDLAYGYTF. DNA for the CDR3: TGTGCCAGTAGTAGCACAAGGGACTTGGCCTATGGCTACACCTTC.

The V call is TRBV7-2, the J call TRBJ1-5; 10 bases agree with TRBD1. CDR3 length: 16 amino acids. The V gene's germline CDR1 is SGHTA and CDR2 FQGNSA. J gave up 6 bases and V 3 bases, and 8 bases lay outside the gene matches. The CDR3 region has the DNA TGTGCCAGCAGCTTCGCCGACAGGGGGCACGGTCAGCCCCAGCATTTT. It yields the protein CASSFADRGHGQPQHF.

This clone was seen a handful of times. The chain has TRBV25-1 and TRBJ1-2, with a tentative D call TRBD1 (5 bases). The CDR3 runs to 13 residues. The V gene lost 8 bases and the J gene lost 6 bases, with 16 bases spanning the gap. Germline CDR1 is MGHDK and CDR2 is SYGVNS. CDR3 sequence (DNA): TGTGCCAGCCTTTCGCAGGGCTACGATGGCTACACCTTC. Translation gives CASLSQGYDGYTF.

The V and J genes are TRBV18 and TRBJ1-1; maybe TRBD1 (6 bases). Trimming removed 8 bases from V and 4 bases from J, with 11 bases in between. Germline CDR1 KGHSH, CDR2 LQKENI. The CDR3 is 12 amino acids. This CDR3 is CASEGGGTEAFF. CDR3 nucleotide sequence: TGTGCCAGCGAAGGGGGGGGCACTGAAGCTTTCTTT.

CDR3 DNA: TGCGCCAGCAGCCAAGAGGTCTGGGCAGGGAACTATGGCTACACCTTC. This codes for CASSQEVWAGNYGYTF. The J gene is TRBJ1-2, the V gene TRBV4-1; perhaps TRBD1 as D (5 bases). The ends were cut back, 0 bases at V and 2 bases at J, with 13 bases in the middle. The CDR3 is made up of 16 amino acids. CDR1 is MGHRA, CDR2 YSYEKL, per germline.

The rearrangement joins TRBV11-2 to TRBJ1-1; D is unresolved. The CDR3 has 14 residues. V lost 3 bases and J 1 base, leaving 9 bases between the germline ends. Germline CDR1 reads SGHAT; CDR2 reads FQNNGV. CDR3 bases: TGTGCCAGCAGCTTTAGGTCAGGGAACACTGAAGCTTTCTTT. As protein: CASSFRSGNTEAFF. Using reference TRBV11-2 and TRBJ1-1 for the parts outside the CDR3, the full variable domain is EAGVAQSPRYKIIEKRQSVAFWCNPISGHATLYWYQQILGQGPKLLIQFQNNGVVDDSQLPKDRFSAERLKGVDSTLKIQPAKLEDSAVYLCASSFRSGNTEAFFGQGTRLTVV.

As regards this clone: Other DNA sequences in this sample translate to the same CDR3. The CDR3 nucleotides read TGTGCCAGCAGCCAAGCAGGGAAGGGCTACAATGAGCAGTTCTTC. It codes for CASSQAGKGYNEQFF. The V and J genes are TRBV3-1 (or the pseudogene TRBV3-2) and TRBJ2-1; TRBD1 is a possible D gene (5 bases). Germline CDR1 reads LGHDT; CDR2 reads YNNKEL (reference sequence). V lost 1 base to trimming and J lost 3 bases, with 10 bases between them. The CDR3 covers 15 residues.

V is TRBV27 and J is TRBJ1-6; D possibly corresponds to TRBD1 (5 bases). This CDR3 contains 15 residues. V gave up 2 bases and J gave up 10 bases, with 15 bases separating them. CDR1 is MNHEY and CDR2 is SMNVEV in the germline V gene (reference sequence). The CDR3 DNA reads TGTGCCAGCAGTTTACTCTTGACAGTGCAGTCACCCCTCCACTTT. The encoded protein is CASSLLLTVQSPLHF.

The chain has TRBV27 and TRBJ2-1; D ambiguous. CDR3 length equals 16 residues. CDR1 and CDR2 from the germline V gene are MNHEY and SMNVEV (reference sequence). V was shortened by 2 bases and J by 0 bases, with 11 bases between the two germline ends. This chain's CDR3 is CASSLGYPGSYNEQFF. DNA for the CDR3: TGTGCCAGCAGTTTAGGCTACCCAGGCTCCTACAATGAGCAGTTCTTC.

The rearrangement joins TRBV3-1 (or the pseudogene TRBV3-2) to TRBJ1-1; 7 bases are shared with TRBD1. The J segment lost 7 bases and the V segment lost 4 bases, leaving 6 bases of the junction unmatched. The CDR3 loop spans 13 amino acids. The germline CDR1 and CDR2 sequences are LGHDT and YNNKEL (reference sequence). The CDR3 here is CASSLRQGFEAFF. CDR3 nucleotide sequence: TGTGCCAGCAGCCTACGACAGGGATTTGAAGCTTTCTTT.

In this sample, this clone turned up once. The chain couples TRBV5-5 to TRBJ2-3, with TRBD1 identical over 8 bases. Germline values: CDR1 SGHKS, CDR2 YYEKEE (reference sequence). V dropped 3 bases and J dropped 1; count of bases not matched to a gene: 4. This CDR3 is built from 15 residues. The DNA for the CDR3 is TGTGCCAGCAGCTGGCAGGGGGCCGGCACAGATACGCAGTATTTT. It codes for CASSWQGAGTDTQYF.

The rearrangement uses TRBV11-2 and TRBJ2-1; 11 bases line up with TRBD2. J gave up 4 bases and V 4 bases, and 6 bases lay outside the gene matches. Germline V gene sequence: CDR1 SGHAT, CDR2 FQNNGV. The CDR3 sequence is 16 residues long. The CDR3 DNA reads TGTGCCAGCAGCTCCGCCGGGACTAGCGGATACAATGAGCAGTTCTTC. This translates into CASSSAGTSGYNEQFF.

V gene TRBV27 combines with J gene TRBJ1-5; D gene unclear. This CDR3 is built from 15 residues. Germline CDR1 reads MNHEY; CDR2 reads SMNVEV (reference sequence). V was cut by 1 base and J by 3 bases, with 10 bases left in between. The CDR3: CASSLYGVVNQPQHF. CDR3 in DNA: TGTGCCAGCAGTTTATACGGGGTGGTCAATCAGCCCCAGCATTTT.

The chain has TRBV24-1 and TRBJ2-3; a possible D gene is TRBD1 (6 bases). Germline V gene data show CDR1 as KGHDR and CDR2 as SFDVKD. The CDR3 consists of 13 residues. Deletions cut 5 bases from V and 6 bases from J, with 11 bases between. The CDR3 region is CATSVPDRDTQYF. The CDR3 nucleotides read TGTGCCACCAGTGTCCCCGACAGGGATACGCAGTATTTT.

The V gene is TRBV3-1 (or the pseudogene TRBV3-2), the J gene TRBJ1-1, with D perhaps matching TRBD1 (5 bases). Looked up from germline, CDR1 is LGHDT and CDR2 is YNNKEL (reference sequence). Trimming stripped 4 bases from V and 1 base from J, with 10 bases between. CDR3 length: 14 amino acids. CDR3 in amino acids: CASSPRGRNTEAFF. DNA of the CDR3: TGTGCCAGCAGCCCCCGGGGGAGGAACACTGAAGCTTTCTTT.

The chain links TRBV10-3 to TRBJ1-5; D unclear. From germline, CDR1 is ENHRY and CDR2 SYGVKD. Trimming pared 6 bases from V and 0 bases from J, leaving 6 bases between. This CDR3 spans 13 amino acids. The chain's CDR3 is CAIRWSSNQPQHF. CDR3 nucleotide sequence: TGTGCCATCAGATGGAGTAGCAATCAGCCCCAGCATTTT.

The chain joins TRBV10-3 to TRBJ2-1; 12 bases match TRBD2. From germline, CDR1 is ENHRY and CDR2 SYGVKD. V shed 5 bases, J shed 4 bases, and the junction held 6 bases outside the gene matches. This CDR3 contains 16 residues. The CDR3 coding sequence is TGTGCCATCAGTACCCAGACTAGCGGGAGATACAATGAGCAGTTCTTC. It translates to CAISTQTSGRYNEQFF.

This clone was counted only a few times. The V gene is TRBV9, the J gene TRBJ1-4; no clear D. The CDR3 is 15 amino acids. The germline V gene encodes CDR1 SGDLS and CDR2 YYNGEE. V dropped 0 bases and J dropped 4 bases, with 10 bases sitting between them. CDR3 residues: CASSVGSDFNEKLFF. The DNA of the CDR3 is TGTGCCAGCAGCGTAGGCTCGGACTTTAATGAAAAACTGTTTTTT.

This chain uses TRBV6-5 with TRBJ1-2; 7 bases are a match to TRBD1. The V gene's germline CDR1 is MNHEY and CDR2 SVGAGI. This CDR3 has 13 residues. With 7 bases clipped from V and 10 bases from J, the junction kept 12 bases outside the gene matches. CDR3 sequence: CASNLGRGQDYTF. In DNA, the CDR3 is TGTGCCAGCAACCTCGGGAGGGGGCAGGACTACACCTTC.

The gene calls are TRBV6-5 and TRBJ1-4; 8 positions agree with TRBD1. The CDR3 length is 15 residues. V gave up 4 bases and J gave up 1 base; unmatched junction bases: 2. The germline gives CDR1 MNHEY, CDR2 SVGAGI. CDR3 in amino acids: CASSFGQGTNEKLFF. CDR3 DNA: TGTGCCAGCAGTTTTGGACAGGGAACTAATGAAAAACTGTTTTTT.

The chain uses TRBV29-1 and TRBJ1-1; D might be TRBD1 (5 bases). The V gene's germline CDR1 is SQVTM and CDR2 ANQGSEA. V lost 6 bases to trimming and J lost 5 bases, with 19 bases between them. This CDR3 is 14 amino acids long. CDR3 sequence: CSVPPSGDGTEAFF. The CDR3, as DNA: TGCAGCGTGCCCCCCTCGGGGGATGGGACTGAAGCTTTCTTT.

V is TRBV4-2 and J is TRBJ1-5, with D perhaps matching TRBD1 (6 bases). There are 15 residues in the CDR3. CDR1 and CDR2 from the germline V gene are LGHNA and YNFKEQ. Trimming cost V 0 bases and J 7 bases, with 13 bases left between them. DNA for the CDR3: TGTGCCAGCAGCCAAGATGTGGGGGCGAGACAGCCCCAGCATTTT. As protein: CASSQDVGARQPQHF.